This passage covers 27 T cell receptor beta chains from one sample sequenced in a study of cytomegalovirus exposure and HLA in healthy donors. Primers included in the PCR were 60 Vbeta and 13 Jbeta primers. Method: immunoSEQ multiplex PCR; TCRdb's copy keeps in-frame clones and lacks some. Of under 250,000 clones in the sample, roughly 85% were seen once. Material for sequencing was PBMCs. These receptors were obtained from a woman in her twenties or thirties in good health and CMV-seropositive.

The chain carries TRBV15 and TRBJ2-4; no firm D call. The CDR3 is 14 residues long. The V gene's germline CDR1 is LNHNV and CDR2 YYDKDF (reference sequence). V shed 3 bases and J shed 3 bases, with 9 bases lying between them. CDR3 nucleotide sequence: TGTGCCACCAGCAGCGGGTTAGGCAAAAACATTCAGTACTTC. This encodes CATSSGLGKNIQYF.

This clone occurred once. The rearrangement uses TRBV2 and TRBJ2-1; a possible D gene is TRBD2 (6 bases). Germline V gene data show CDR1 as SNHLY and CDR2 as FYNNEI. V lost 10 bases, J lost 8 bases, and 15 bases lay in between. The CDR3 contains 12 residues. In DNA, the CDR3 is TGTGCCACCCGGGACTTGAACGATGAGCAGTTCTTC. Protein product: CATRDLNDEQFF.

This clone was found a few times. CDR3 protein: CSVAGAGNTIYF. Written as DNA, the CDR3 is TGCAGCGTCGCGGGGGCTGGAAACACCATATATTTT. The chain combines TRBV29-1 with TRBJ1-3; maybe TRBD1 (5 bases). The V end lost 6 bases, the J end lost 2 bases, and 8 bases lay between the germline ends. CDR3 length equals 12 residues. CDR1 and CDR2 (germline): SQVTM, ANQGSEA.

This clone has a handful of counts. The chain uses TRBV20-1 and TRBJ2-7; D unclear. Looked up from germline, CDR1 is DFQATT and CDR2 is SNEGSKA (reference sequence). CDR3 length: 9 residues. Here the CDR3 DNA reads TGCAGCCGGAGCAGCGAGCAGTACTTC. This codes for CSRSSEQYF.

The chain is built from TRBV7-2 and TRBJ2-1, with D possibly matching TRBD2 (7 bases). The CDR3 has 17 amino acids. V lost 4 bases, J lost 6 bases, and 22 bases lay in between. CDR1 is SGHTA, CDR2 FQGNSA, per germline. The CDR3 coding sequence is TGTGCCAGCAGCTCTCGCTCTCCGGGGAGGGGGGGCAATGAGCAGTTCTTC. Encoded protein: CASSSRSPGRGGNEQFF.

This chain connects TRBV6-5 to TRBJ2-7; TRBD1 agrees at 7 bases. V lost 6 bases to trimming and J lost 2 bases; unmatched junction nucleotides: 7. Germline CDR1 MNHEY, CDR2 SVGAGI. The CDR3 contains 14 residues. This CDR3 is CASRKRQGPYEQYF. In DNA, the CDR3 is TGTGCCAGCAGAAAACGACAGGGACCCTACGAGCAGTACTTC.

The chain has TRBV2 and TRBJ1-1, with D hard to call. Germline V gene lookup returns CDR1 SNHLY and CDR2 FYNNEI. This CDR3 is built from 12 residues. Trimming pared 4 bases from V and 7 bases from J, leaving 10 bases between. CDR3 coding DNA: TGTGCCAGCAGTGCGACGTACTATGAAGCTTTCTTT. Its translation: CASSATYYEAFF.

The CDR3, as DNA: TGCGCCAGCAGCCCCACACCCCCGGGACAGGACTACACTGAAGCTTTCTTT. Encoded protein: CASSPTPPGQDYTEAFF. This rearrangement joins TRBV5-1 to TRBJ1-1, with TRBD1 matching over 8 bases. The CDR3 has 17 amino acids. Germline values: CDR1 SGHRS, CDR2 YFSETQ. V was pared by 4 bases and J by 3 bases, with 14 bases of the junction left unmatched.

The chain uses TRBV7-2 and TRBJ2-7, with a tentative D call TRBD1 (5 bases). The V end was cut by 1 base, the J end by 5 bases, with 18 bases between. The CDR3 has 16 amino acids. CDR1 and CDR2 (germline): SGHTA, FQGNSA. The CDR3 region has the DNA TGTGCCAGCAGCTTAGATTTTTCAGGGATCTTCGACGAGCAGTACTTC. Translating it yields CASSLDFSGIFDEQYF.

The gene calls are TRBV4-1 and TRBJ2-5; the match to TRBD1 covers 12 bases. The CDR3 is 20 residues long. V gave up 1 base and J gave up 0 bases; unmatched junction bases: 12. Looked up from germline, CDR1 is MGHRA and CDR2 is YSYEKL. In DNA form, the CDR3 reads TGCGCCAGCAGCCAAGTTCCCGGGACAGGGGGCTTCCTAAACCAAGAGACCCAGTACTTC. It encodes CASSQVPGTGGFLNQETQYF.

The rearrangement links TRBV5-6 to TRBJ2-7; 10 bases agree with TRBD1. There are 14 residues in the CDR3. Unmatched junction bases numbered 3, after V lost 1 base and J lost 5 bases. Germline CDR1 reads SGHDT; CDR2 reads YYEEEE. CDR3 protein: CASSLWTGGNEQYF. As DNA, the CDR3 is TGTGCCAGCAGCTTGTGGACAGGGGGAAACGAGCAGTACTTC.

This clone has just one count. The J gene is TRBJ2-5, the V gene TRBV29-1, with D maybe TRBD2 (7 bases). Germline V CDR1 and CDR2: SQVTM, ANQGSEA. The CDR3 sequence is 14 residues long. V shed 5 bases and J shed 4 bases, with 17 bases lying between them. The CDR3 DNA reads TGCAGCGTTCTCCCGGGGGGCTCGGGAGAGACCCAGTACTTC. Its protein is CSVLPGGSGETQYF.

This rearrangement joins TRBV6-6 to TRBJ2-7, with 7 positions matching TRBD2. The CDR3 has 16 residues. The junction had 10 bases not matched to a gene; V was cut back by 2 bases and J by 3 bases. The germline V gene encodes CDR1 MNHNY and CDR2 SVGAGI (reference sequence). The CDR3: CASSYHPTSGVYEQYF. CDR3 in DNA: TGTGCCAGCAGTTACCACCCAACGAGCGGGGTCTACGAGCAGTACTTC.

In its sample, this clone was seen once. The chain has TRBV7-6 and TRBJ2-1; possibly TRBD2 for D (5 bases). CDR3 length equals 17 residues. Germline values: CDR1 SGHVS, CDR2 FNYEAQ. Trimming left V 3 bases short and J 2 bases short, with 17 bases between. In nucleotides, the CDR3 is TGTGCCAGCAGCTTGGTTTCGGGAAGGACGGCCTACAATGAGCAGTTCTTC. It translates to CASSLVSGRTAYNEQFF.

This sequence joins TRBV28 and TRBJ2-7; D possibly corresponds to TRBD1 (5 bases). CDR3 length: 12 residues. Germline values: CDR1 MDHEN, CDR2 SYDVKM. V was shortened by 8 bases and J by 6 bases, with 14 bases between the two germline ends. This CDR3 reads CASSGQFREQYF. The CDR3 region has the DNA TGTGCCAGCTCTGGACAATTTCGCGAGCAGTACTTC. The full variable domain, with the rest looked up from reference TRBV28 and TRBJ2-7, is DVKVTQSSRYLVKRTGEKVFLECVQDMDHENMFWYRQDPGLGLRLIYFSYDVKMKEKGDIPEGYSVSREKKERFSLILESASTNQTSMYLCASSGQFREQYFGPGTRLTVT.

The J gene is TRBJ1-2, the V gene TRBV9, with D perhaps matching TRBD1 (5 bases). Looked up from germline, CDR1 is SGDLS and CDR2 is YYNGEE. The CDR3 is 15 residues long. Trimming removed 4 bases from V and 2 bases from J, with 15 bases in between. The CDR3 DNA sequence: TGTGCCAGCAGCCCTTCGGGAGGGGTCAACTATGGCTACACCTTC. Amino acids: CASSPSGGVNYGYTF.

The V call is TRBV20-1, the J call TRBJ2-7; D not certain. Per the germline V gene, CDR1 is DFQATT and CDR2 is SNEGSKA (reference sequence). This CDR3 spans 11 amino acids. V lost 2 bases and J lost 4, with 6 bases in between. CDR3 sequence (DNA): TGCAGTGCTAGAATTCAGTACGAGCAGTACTTC. This encodes CSARIQYEQYF.

V and J are TRBV4-1 and TRBJ1-2; the match to TRBD1 covers 8 bases. This CDR3 has 15 residues. Germline CDR1 MGHRA, CDR2 YSYEKL. V was clipped by 2 bases and J by 7 bases; unmatched bases: 9. CDR3: CASSQSDREGGGYTF. The CDR3 DNA reads TGCGCCAGCAGCCAATCGGACAGGGAGGGCGGTGGCTACACCTTC.

The V call is TRBV29-1, the J call TRBJ2-1, with D possibly being TRBD2 (7 bases). The CDR3 extends over 14 amino acids. Germline V lookup: CDR1 SQVTM, CDR2 ANQGSEA. Trimming pared 6 bases from V and 7 bases from J, leaving 19 bases between. The CDR3 reads CSVEKGGAQNEQFF. CDR3 coding DNA: TGCAGCGTAGAGAAGGGGGGGGCACAGAATGAGCAGTTCTTC.

The chain joins TRBV5-1 to TRBJ2-6; D possibly corresponds to TRBD1 (6 bases). V was shortened by 5 bases and J by 4 bases, with 19 bases between the two germline ends. Germline CDR1 reads SGHRS; CDR2 reads YFSETQ. The CDR3 length is 17 residues. The CDR3 coding sequence is TGCGCCAGCAGTTTGACAGGCACCACCCACGGGGCCAACGTCCTGACTTTC. Protein sequence: CASSLTGTTHGANVLTF.

This clone has more than one count but fewer than ten. This CDR3 is CASSLSTGIPTEAFF. CDR3 DNA sequence: TGTGCCAGCAGCCTCTCCACAGGGATCCCCACTGAAGCTTTCTTT. The chain recombines TRBV5-4 with TRBJ1-1; tentatively, D is TRBD1 (6 bases). Germline V gene sequence: CDR1 SGHNT, CDR2 YYREEE (reference sequence). The CDR3 is 15 residues long. V lost 4 bases and J 4 bases, leaving 17 bases between the germline ends.

This rearrangement joins TRBV6-1 to TRBJ2-3; 8 bases match TRBD2. Germline V lookup: CDR1 MNHNS, CDR2 SASEGT. This CDR3 is built from 15 residues. With V trimmed by 6 bases and J by 4 bases, 9 bases remained unmatched. The CDR3 spells CASRGAGDVSDTQYF. The CDR3 DNA follows: TGTGCCAGCAGGGGAGCGGGAGACGTATCAGATACGCAGTATTTT.

This clone has a handful of counts. The chain uses TRBV5-1 and TRBJ2-3; D may be TRBD2 (5 bases). CDR3 length: 15 amino acids. V lost 0 bases and J 1 base, leaving 9 bases between the germline ends. The germline V gene has CDR1 SGHRS and CDR2 YFSETQ. The CDR3 spells CASSLEGSGTDTQYF. CDR3 sequence (DNA): TGCGCCAGCAGCTTGGAAGGTAGCGGCACAGATACGCAGTATTTT.

J is TRBJ2-3 and V is TRBV4-2; D not resolved. V was clipped by 1 base and J by 6 bases, with 8 bases between them. CDR3 length equals 13 residues. Germline CDR1 LGHNA, CDR2 YNFKEQ. The CDR3 coding sequence is TGTGCCAGCAGCCAAGTGGCCTTGGATACGCAGTATTTT. The encoded protein is CASSQVALDTQYF.

The count of this clone is one. V gene TRBV6-6 combines with J gene TRBJ2-3; TRBD2 agrees at 8 bases. This CDR3 is 13 amino acids long. V dropped 6 bases and J dropped 4; count of bases not matched to a gene: 3. The V gene's germline CDR1 is MNHNY and CDR2 SVGAGI (reference sequence). The CDR3, as DNA: TGTGCCAGCAGATCGGGGGGGGCAGATACGCAGTATTTT. Translation gives CASRSGGADTQYF.

V gene TRBV4-3 combines with J gene TRBJ2-1; TRBD1 matches at 9 bases. Unmatched junction bases numbered 4, after V lost 4 bases and J lost 0 bases. The CDR3 runs to 16 residues. CDR1 and CDR2 from the germline V gene are LGHNA and YSLEER. CDR3 in amino acids: CASSPGQGSSYNEQFF. The CDR3 DNA sequence: TGCGCCAGCAGCCCTGGACAGGGGAGCTCCTACAATGAGCAGTTCTTC.

V usage is TRBV5-1 and J usage is TRBJ2-7; 8 bases line up with TRBD2. The germline gives CDR1 SGHRS, CDR2 YFSETQ. The CDR3 totals 14 residues. V lost 7 bases and J lost 4; bases outside the gene matches: 10. The CDR3 DNA reads as TGCGCCAGCTCCTGGTCCAGCGGGGGATACGAGCAGTACTTC. Residues: CASSWSSGGYEQYF.